This T cell receptor beta chain comes out of a study of shared clonotypes between healthy human individuals. CDR1 and CDR2 (germline): SNHLY, FYNNEI. This CDR3 has 14 residues. V was shortened by 5 bases and J by 6 bases, with 16 bases between the two germline ends. The naive CD8 population came from CD45RO-negative cells selected for CCR7, without terminally differentiated effector memory CD45RA+ cells. Execution of the assay was at deep level. Generated by immunoSEQ multiplex PCR, the TCRdb table keeps only in-frame clones and is missing some. This sample has about 590,000 clones, with nearly 97% found just once.

The TCR was taken from a woman in her 30s in good health. The sequenced material came from naive CD8+ T cells sorted from blood. The J gene is TRBJ1-2, the V gene TRBV2; no firm D call. The CDR3 DNA reads as TGTGCCAGCAGTCCTAGGACCCTGCCGGATGGCTACACCTTC. It translates to CASSPRTLPDGYTF.